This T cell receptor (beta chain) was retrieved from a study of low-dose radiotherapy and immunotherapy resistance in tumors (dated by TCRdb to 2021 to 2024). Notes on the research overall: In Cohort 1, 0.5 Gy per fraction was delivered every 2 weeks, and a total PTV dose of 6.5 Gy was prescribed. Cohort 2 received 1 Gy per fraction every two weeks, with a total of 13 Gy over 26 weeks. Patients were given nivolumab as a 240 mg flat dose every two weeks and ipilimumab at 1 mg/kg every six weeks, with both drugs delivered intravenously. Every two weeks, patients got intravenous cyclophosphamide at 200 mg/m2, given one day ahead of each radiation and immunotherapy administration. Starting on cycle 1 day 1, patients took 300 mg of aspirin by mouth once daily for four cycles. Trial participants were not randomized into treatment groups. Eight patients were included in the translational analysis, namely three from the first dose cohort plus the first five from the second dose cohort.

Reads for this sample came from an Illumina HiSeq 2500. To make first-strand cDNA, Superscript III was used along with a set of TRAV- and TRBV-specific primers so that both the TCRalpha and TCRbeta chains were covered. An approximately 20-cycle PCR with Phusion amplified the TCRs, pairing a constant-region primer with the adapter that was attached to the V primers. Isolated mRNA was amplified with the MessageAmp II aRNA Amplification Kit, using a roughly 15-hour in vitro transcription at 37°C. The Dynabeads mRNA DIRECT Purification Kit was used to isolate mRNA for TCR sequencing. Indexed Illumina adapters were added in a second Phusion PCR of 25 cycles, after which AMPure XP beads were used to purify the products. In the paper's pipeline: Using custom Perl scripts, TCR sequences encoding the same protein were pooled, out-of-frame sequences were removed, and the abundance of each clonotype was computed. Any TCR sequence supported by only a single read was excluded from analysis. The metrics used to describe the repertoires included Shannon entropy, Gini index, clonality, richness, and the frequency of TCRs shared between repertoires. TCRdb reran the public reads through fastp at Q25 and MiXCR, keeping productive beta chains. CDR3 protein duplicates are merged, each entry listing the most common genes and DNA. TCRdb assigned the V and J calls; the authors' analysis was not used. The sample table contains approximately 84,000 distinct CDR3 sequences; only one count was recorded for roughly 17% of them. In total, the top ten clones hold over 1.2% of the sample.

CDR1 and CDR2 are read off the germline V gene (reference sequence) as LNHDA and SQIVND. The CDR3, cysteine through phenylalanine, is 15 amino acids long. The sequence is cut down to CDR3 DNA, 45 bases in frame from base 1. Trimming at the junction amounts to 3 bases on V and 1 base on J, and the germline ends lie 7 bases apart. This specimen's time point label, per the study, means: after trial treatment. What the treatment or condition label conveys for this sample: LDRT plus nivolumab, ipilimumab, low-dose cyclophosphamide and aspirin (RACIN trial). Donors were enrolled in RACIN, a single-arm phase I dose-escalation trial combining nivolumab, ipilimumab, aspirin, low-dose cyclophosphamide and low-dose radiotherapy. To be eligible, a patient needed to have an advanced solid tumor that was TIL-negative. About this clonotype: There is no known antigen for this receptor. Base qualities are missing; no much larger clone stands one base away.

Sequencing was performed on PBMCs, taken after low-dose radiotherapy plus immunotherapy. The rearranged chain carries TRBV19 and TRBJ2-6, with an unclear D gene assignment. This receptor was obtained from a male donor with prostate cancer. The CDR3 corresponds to CASSIQWSGANVLTF. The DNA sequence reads TGTGCCAGTAGTATTCAGTGGTCTGGGGCCAACGTCCTGACTTTC. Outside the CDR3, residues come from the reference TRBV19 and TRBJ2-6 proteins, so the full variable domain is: DGGITQSPKYLFRKEGQNVTLSCEQNLNHDAMYWYRQDPGQGLRLIYYSQIVNDFQKGDIAEGYSVSREKKESFPLTVTSAQKNPTAFYLCASSIQWSGANVLTFGAGSRLTVL.